This entry lists 30 T cell receptor beta chains sequenced from one sample in a study of Graves' ophthalmopathy and Graves' hyperthyroidism. The authors amplified TCR beta CDR3 regions, and they did so from RNA transcripts for repertoire sequencing. Second-round multiplex PCR followed a first-round RT-PCR using HTBI primers. TCRdb recomputed calls from the multiplex PCR reads with MiXCR, one row per CDR3 protein. The table shows 350,000 to 400,000 distinct CDR3 sequences, with 15% to 17% occurring only once. Sequencing used peripheral blood. Every receptor here comes from a woman under 30 with stable Graves' hyperthyroidism.

This clonotype was recorded many times. V gene TRBV12-3 or TRBV12-4 combines with J gene TRBJ1-1, with 7 bases aligning to TRBD1. The CDR3 runs 14 residues. V lost 6 bases to trimming and J lost 3 bases; unmatched junction nucleotides: 7. The CDR3 sequence is CASSPQGRYTEAFF. The CDR3, as DNA: TGTGCCAGCAGCCCACAGGGGAGGTACACTGAAGCTTTCTTT.

This clonotype was picked up many times. This chain links TRBV5-1 with TRBJ1-1, with unresolved D. Germline V CDR1 and CDR2: SGHRS, YFSETQ. The CDR3 extends over 13 amino acids. Trimming removed 4 bases from V and 6 bases from J, with 13 bases in between. CDR3 in DNA: TGCGCCAGCAGCCCAGGTTTAAGGGCTGAAGCTTTCTTT. It specifies CASSPGLRAEAFF.

This clonotype has at least ten counts. The chain employs TRBV6-4 and TRBJ1-1; D is uncertain. Germline lookup yields CDR1 MRHNA and CDR2 SNTAGT. The CDR3 contains 14 residues. V was clipped by 6 bases and J by 3 bases, with 14 bases between them. The CDR3 sequence: CASRGLMSDTEAFF. The CDR3 DNA is TGTGCCAGCAGGGGCCTCATGTCGGACACTGAAGCTTTCTTT.

This clonotype turned up a few times. This rearrangement joins TRBV29-1 to TRBJ2-2; 9 bases fit TRBD2. CDR1 and CDR2 (germline): SQVTM, ANQGSEA. Germline trimming cut 2 bases from V and 6 bases from J; bases unmatched to any gene: 4. CDR3 length: 14 amino acids. CDR3 residues: CSVETAGGAGELFF. CDR3 sequence (DNA): TGCAGCGTTGAAACAGCGGGGGGAGCCGGGGAGCTGTTTTTT.

The chain joins TRBV20-1 to TRBJ1-1; 7 positions agree with TRBD1. CDR3 length: 12 residues. Germline V gene lookup returns CDR1 DFQATT and CDR2 SNEGSKA (reference sequence). V lost 4 bases to trimming and J lost 10 bases; unmatched junction nucleotides: 9. The CDR3 DNA follows: TGCAGTGCTATCCCGAACCAGGGGGGAGCTTTCTTT. It encodes CSAIPNQGGAFF.

At least ten counts were recorded for this clonotype. The CDR3 nucleotides are TGTGCCAGCGGACGCCAAACAGGGTACGGAAACACCATATATTTT. Protein product: CASGRQTGYGNTIYF. The V and J genes are TRBV6-1 and TRBJ1-3, with D possibly TRBD1 on 6 matching bases. This CDR3 contains 15 residues. Germline V gives CDR1 MNHNS, CDR2 SASEGT. Trimming pared 8 bases from V and 4 bases from J, leaving 18 bases between.

For this clonotype: A read error may produce the germline difference seen at one junction end. The chain joins TRBV4-1 to TRBJ2-7, with a possible D match to TRBD2 (5 bases). The CDR3 extends over 16 amino acids. CDR1 and CDR2 from the germline V gene are MGHRA and YSYEKL. This CDR3 is CASSQDSRIGRDDQYF. In DNA form, the CDR3 reads TGCGCCAGCAGCCAAGACAGTCGGATAGGGAGAGACGATCAGTACTTC.

The rearrangement joins TRBV6-1 to TRBJ2-5; TRBD1 matches at 7 bases. The CDR3 sequence is 15 residues long. Trimming removed 7 bases from V and 4 bases from J; junction bases left unmatched: 12. CDR1 is MNHNS, CDR2 SASEGT, per germline. CDR3 nucleotides: TGTGCCAGCATGATGGACAGGAGTTATGGAGAGACCCAGTACTTC. Its translation: CASMMDRSYGETQYF.

The chain has TRBV4-2 and TRBJ1-1; the D gene is possibly TRBD1 (6 bases). The CDR3 sequence is 13 residues long. V shed 0 bases and J shed 11 bases, with 13 bases lying between them. Germline assignment: CDR1 LGHNA and CDR2 YNFKEQ. The CDR3: CASSQDYRVLAFF. Here the CDR3 DNA reads TGTGCCAGCAGCCAAGACTACAGGGTGCTTGCTTTCTTT.

V usage is TRBV12-3 or TRBV12-4 and J usage is TRBJ2-7, with D possibly being TRBD1 or TRBD2 (5 bases each). This CDR3 contains 14 residues. V was shortened by 7 bases and J by 0 bases, with 13 bases between the two germline ends. The CDR3 nucleotides are TGTGCCAGCATCAGGGAGTCCAGCTCCTACGAGCAGTACTTC. Translation: CASIRESSSYEQYF.

A note on this clonotype: This may stem from a read error, because a much larger clone lies one nucleotide away. As DNA, the CDR3 is TGTGCCAGCAGCTTATCTGGGGGCTCTATGGGTGGCTACACCTTC. Its translation: CASSLSGGSMGGYTF. V usage is TRBV7-3 and J usage is TRBJ1-2, with a weak D call TRBD1 (6 bases). CDR3 size: 15 residues. V was shortened by 2 bases and J by 7 bases, with 17 bases between the two germline ends. Germline CDR1 SGHTA, CDR2 FQGTGA.

This clonotype has ten or more counts. V gene TRBV12-5 combines with J gene TRBJ1-5; D gene unclear. Trimming pared 4 bases from V and 4 bases from J, leaving 20 bases between. There are 17 residues in the CDR3. The V gene's germline CDR1 is LGHNT and CDR2 FRNRAP. The CDR3 DNA sequence: TGTGCTAGTGGTTATTATCCCCCCCGGGTCGTGAATCAGCCCCAGCATTTT. Translating it yields CASGYYPPRVVNQPQHF.

The chain carries TRBV3-1 and TRBJ1-1; D is possibly TRBD1 (5 bases). Between the trimmed V and J ends, which lost 4 bases and 10 bases, there was a span of 13 bases. The germline V gene has CDR1 LGHDT and CDR2 YNNKEL (reference sequence). There are 12 residues in the CDR3. This chain's CDR3 is CASSPWGRGAFF. CDR3 bases: TGTGCCAGCAGCCCCTGGGGAAGGGGAGCTTTCTTT.

This clonotype has a count of ten or more. The chain joins TRBV11-1 to TRBJ2-7, with 11 positions matching TRBD2. CDR1 and CDR2 (germline): SGHAT, FQDESV (reference sequence). V gave up 1 base and J gave up 1 base; unmatched junction bases: 12. The CDR3 is made up of 19 amino acids. CDR3 nucleotides: TGTGCCAGCAGCTTAGTCACGACTAGCGGGGCCGCCAATTCCTACGAGCAGTACTTC. Translating gives CASSLVTTSGAANSYEQYF. The full variable domain, with the rest looked up from reference TRBV11-1 and TRBJ2-7, is EAEVAQSPRYKITEKSQAVAFWCDPISGHATLYWYRQILGQGPELLVQFQDESVVDDSQLPKDRFSAERLKGVDSTLKIQPAELGDSAMYLCASSLVTTSGAANSYEQYFGPGTRLTVT.

There are many counts of this clonotype. The J gene is TRBJ1-1, the V gene TRBV4-1, with a weak D call TRBD1 (5 bases). Trimming left V 1 base short and J 4 bases short, with 19 bases between. This CDR3 has 17 residues. CDR1 and CDR2 (germline): MGHRA, YSYEKL. CDR3 sequence: CASSQAGGRSESTEAFF. For the CDR3, the DNA is TGCGCCAGCAGCCAAGCGGGGGGGAGGTCCGAATCCACTGAAGCTTTCTTT.

This clonotype was detected only a few times. The chain joins TRBV3-1 to TRBJ1-2, with D possibly being TRBD1 (5 bases). V lost 4 bases to trimming and J lost 8 bases, with 14 bases between them. Germline V gene lookup returns CDR1 LGHDT and CDR2 YNNKEL (reference sequence). The CDR3 contains 13 residues. Here the CDR3 reads CASSRQTVYGYTF. CDR3 nucleotide sequence: TGTGCCAGCAGCCGCCAGACAGTATACGGCTACACCTTC.

This chain joins TRBV4-1 and TRBJ1-5; D is unresolved. The CDR3 spans 15 residues. V lost 1 base to trimming and J lost 2 bases, with 9 bases between them. Germline loops: CDR1 MGHRA, CDR2 YSYEKL. This CDR3 reads CASSQGRVGNQPQHF. The CDR3 bases are TGCGCCAGCAGCCAAGGACGGGTAGGCAATCAGCCCCAGCATTTT.

The CDR3 nucleotides are TGTGCCAGCAGGGACAGGGACATGGGAGGCGGCTACACCTTC. Protein product: CASRDRDMGGGYTF. The rearrangement uses TRBV6-1 and TRBJ1-2; 8 bases are shared with TRBD1. The CDR3 has 14 residues. CDR1 and CDR2 (germline): MNHNS, SASEGT. Trimming removed 6 bases from V and 8 bases from J; junction bases left unmatched: 11.

This clonotype was recorded at least ten times. This chain uses TRBV12-3 or TRBV12-4 with TRBJ2-4; D is perhaps TRBD1 (5 bases). This CDR3 region has 15 residues. V lost 5 bases and J 1 base, leaving 12 bases between the germline ends. The CDR3 region has the DNA TGTGCCAGCAGTCCTCTAAACAGGGCCAAAAACATTCAGTACTTC. Amino acid sequence: CASSPLNRAKNIQYF.

This clonotype was counted at least ten times. The rearrangement links TRBV5-1 to TRBJ2-7, with D perhaps TRBD1 (6 bases). Germline V CDR1 and CDR2: SGHRS, YFSETQ. Trimming took 2 bases from V and 3 from J, leaving 18 bases between them. The CDR3 length is 16 residues. The CDR3 reads CASSLTGKGTGYEQYF. CDR3 nucleotide sequence: TGCGCCAGCAGCTTAACAGGGAAAGGGACCGGCTACGAGCAGTACTTC.

This clonotype was observed a handful of times. The CDR3 DNA reads as TGTGCCAGCAGCCAAGAGTCAGCGAGGAGTCGGGTCTATGGCTACACCTTC. It translates to CASSQESARSRVYGYTF. The chain joins TRBV4-2 to TRBJ1-2; D not certain. The germline V and J ends were trimmed by 0 bases and 4 bases, with 18 bases remaining between them. Looked up from germline, CDR1 is LGHNA and CDR2 is YNFKEQ. This CDR3 region has 17 residues.

This clonotype appeared many times. V is TRBV6-2 or TRBV6-3 and J is TRBJ1-1; 9 nucleotides align to TRBD1. Germline-derived CDR1 and CDR2 are MNHEY and SVGEGT. CDR3 length: 17 amino acids. J lost 3 bases, V lost 4 bases, and 12 bases had no gene match. CDR3 in amino acids: CASSFPKDRGLHTEAFF. In nucleotides, the CDR3 is TGTGCCAGCAGTTTTCCGAAGGACAGGGGATTGCACACTGAAGCTTTCTTT.

This clonotype was picked up many times. This chain connects TRBV12-3 or TRBV12-4 to TRBJ1-5; D call uncertain. The CDR3 contains 13 residues. The ends were cut back, 5 bases at V and 7 bases at J, with 12 bases in the middle. CDR3 amino acids: CASSRGGGQPQHF. In nucleotides, the CDR3 is TGTGCCAGCAGTCGAGGAGGCGGGCAGCCCCAGCATTTT.

This clonotype has at least ten counts. V is TRBV24-1 and J is TRBJ1-2; weak D call: TRBD1 (5 bases). Trimming took off 3 bases at V and 1 base at J, with 5 bases between the two ends. Germline values: CDR1 KGHDR, CDR2 SFDVKD. The CDR3 runs 13 residues. This CDR3 reads CATSDDSNYGYTF. As DNA, the CDR3 is TGTGCCACCAGTGATGACAGTAACTATGGCTACACCTTC.

This clonotype has at least ten counts. At one end, the junction sequence differs from germline, possibly due to a read error. V usage is TRBV7-7 and J usage is TRBJ1-2, with TRBD1 as a possible D gene (5 bases). This CDR3 is built from 14 residues. Germline CDR1 and CDR2: SSHAT and FNYEAQ (reference sequence). The CDR3 DNA is TGTGCTAGCAGCCCGGCGCAGGGCGACTATGGCTACACCTTC. Protein: CASSPAQGDYGYTF. Full variable domain (rest looked up from reference TRBV7-7 and TRBJ1-2): GAGVSQSPRYKVTKRGQDVTLRCDPISSHATLYWYQQALGQGPEFLTYFNYEAQPDKSGLPSDRFSAERPEGSISTLTIQRTEQRDSAMYRCASSPAQGDYGYTFGSGTRLTVV.

A word on this clonotype: With a much larger clone just one base away, this may be a read error. Because it lacks the conserved phenylalanine or tryptophan at the end, this CDR3 is likely a read error. CDR3 in amino acids: CASSLRGGEQPQHL. DNA of the CDR3: TGTGCCAGCAGCCTGAGAGGAGGGGAACAGCCCCAGCATTTG. The chain recombines TRBV12-3 or TRBV12-4 with TRBJ1-5; a weak D match, TRBD1 (5 bases). V was cut by 6 bases and J by 7 bases, with 16 bases left in between. The CDR3 consists of 14 residues.

This clonotype was counted at least ten times. The chain couples TRBV6-2 or TRBV6-3 to TRBJ2-4; D may be TRBD1 (5 bases). V was clipped by 6 bases and J by 0 bases, with 12 bases between them. Germline-derived CDR1 and CDR2 are MNHEY and SVGEGT. The CDR3 consists of 15 residues. The CDR3 is CASRPDRLAKNIQYF. CDR3 nucleotides: TGTGCCAGCAGGCCAGACAGACTAGCCAAAAACATTCAGTACTTC.

In this sample, this clonotype turned up many times. The chain has TRBV2 and TRBJ2-5, with TRBD1 matching 10 bases. The ends lost 4 bases at V and 5 bases at J; junction bases unmatched: 4. Germline V gene data show CDR1 as SNHLY and CDR2 as FYNNEI. This CDR3 is built from 14 residues. CDR3 DNA: TGTGCCAGCAGTGGACAGGGGGCTTTGGAGACCCAGTACTTC. Translated: CASSGQGALETQYF.

At least ten counts were recorded for this clonotype. At one of its ends the junction is not consistent with the germline gene, which may arise from a read error. V and J are TRBV20-1 and TRBJ1-2; D perhaps matches TRBD1 (5 bases). Germline V gives CDR1 DFQATT, CDR2 SNEGSKA (reference sequence). This CDR3 contains 12 residues. DNA for the CDR3: TGCAGTGCTCGAGACAGAGACTATGGCTACACCTTC. Protein product: CSARDRDYGYTF.

There are many counts of this clonotype. The rearrangement joins TRBV6-5 to TRBJ1-1; D is unclear. Trimming stripped 3 bases from V and 0 bases from J, with 8 bases between. This CDR3 comprises 14 residues. Germline V gene sequence: CDR1 MNHEY, CDR2 SVGAGI. CDR3 loop: CASSYRQMNTEAFF. CDR3 DNA sequence: TGTGCCAGCAGTTATAGGCAGATGAACACTGAAGCTTTCTTT.